This TCR beta chain was obtained from a study of patients and donors after allogeneic stem cell transplantation. One entry per CDR3 protein, called by TCRdb with MiXCR from the RT-PCR reads. Of 900,000 to 1,000,000 distinct CDR3 sequences detected, about 20% appear once; the ten largest clones hold 5% to 7.5%. This clonotype turned up a few times. Germline V gene lookup returns CDR1 SGHRS and CDR2 YFSETQ. There are 15 residues in the CDR3. Trimming took 0 bases from V and 4 from J; bases not matched to a gene: 5. Sequencing input: blood, either unsorted or a sorted T cell fraction (not recorded which). The chain carries TRBV5-1 and TRBJ2-3, with 7 bases identical to TRBD2. This receptor was taken from a human donor who was either an allogeneic HSCT recipient or a stem cell or donor lymphocyte infusion donor (not recorded which). It is not recorded whose cells these are; they may come from a transplant donor. The CDR3 spells CASSLAAGRADTQYF. The CDR3 bases are TGCGCCAGCAGCTTGGCGGCAGGGAGGGCAGATACGCAGTATTTT. The entire variable domain, with the rest obtained from reference TRBV5-1 and TRBJ2-3, is as follows: KAGVTQTPRYLIKTRGQQVTLSCSPISGHRSVSWYQQTPGQGLQFLFEYFSETQRNKGNFPGRFSGRQFSNSRSEMNVSTLELGDSALYLCASSLAAGRADTQYFGPGTRLTVL.